This TCR beta chain is drawn from a study of T-cell reconstitution after alpha-beta-depleted transplantation in children. As it was prepared, the TCRbeta library received unique molecular identifiers. TCRdb analysed the PCR reads with MiXCR anew, one entry per CDR3 protein. The repertoire holds around 580,000 distinct CDR3 sequences, with approximately 22% as singletons. The CDR3 is 15 amino acids. Between the trimmed V and J ends, which lost 2 bases and 4 bases, there was a span of 15 bases. The sample here was PBMCs, mostly from graft donor cells, taken 360 days after TCRalphabeta/CD19-depleted stem cell transplant. V gene TRBV12-3 or TRBV12-4 combines with J gene TRBJ2-7; D may correspond to TRBD1 or TRBD2 (5 bases each). This clonotype was sampled from a boy under two years old who had a stem cell transplant for acute myeloid leukemia, so the T cells may come from the graft donor. The CDR3 loop is CASSLWVEGRYEQYV. The CDR3 bases are TGTGCCAGCAGTTTATGGGTCGAGGGGAGATACGAGCAGTACGTC.